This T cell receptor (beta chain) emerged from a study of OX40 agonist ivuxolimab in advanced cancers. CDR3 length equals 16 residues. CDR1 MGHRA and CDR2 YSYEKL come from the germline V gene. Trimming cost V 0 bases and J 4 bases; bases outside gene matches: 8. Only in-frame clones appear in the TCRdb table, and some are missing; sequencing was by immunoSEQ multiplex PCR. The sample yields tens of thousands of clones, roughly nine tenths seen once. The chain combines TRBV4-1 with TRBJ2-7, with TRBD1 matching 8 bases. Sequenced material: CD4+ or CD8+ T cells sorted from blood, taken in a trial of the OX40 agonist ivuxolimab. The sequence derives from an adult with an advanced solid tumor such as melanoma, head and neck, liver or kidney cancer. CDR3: CASSQEGQGILYEQYF. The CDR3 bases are TGCGCCAGCAGCCAAGAAGGACAGGGAATTCTTTACGAGCAGTACTTC.